The sequence of this T cell receptor (beta chain) was determined in a study of vaccination and CD4 T cells after COVID-19. Across the study: Convalescent cases consisted of six males and four females, of whom two were Hispanic. Overlapping spike peptides of SARS-CoV-2, HCoV-NL63, HCoV-OC43 and HCoV-229E were used, and cells were stimulated with them. Study-level findings and limits: It was observed that, in convalescent patients, a median about 90% of reactive clones arose only post-vaccination. Median SARS-CoV-2-reactive clonotype numbers went from about 20 to 38; this increase was not significant.

Treatment given: roughly 10-day PBMC culture with coronavirus spike peptide pools or control peptides (ViraFEST assay). V was shortened by 4 bases and J by 0 bases, with 15 bases between the two germline ends. This CDR3 contains 16 residues. Germline V gene lookup returns CDR1 SGHNT and CDR2 YYREEE (reference sequence). Oncomine TCR Beta short-read sequencing was applied to DNA from cultured CD4+ T cells. Each CDR3 protein gets one entry after TCRdb re-called the PCR reads with MiXCR. The table shows under 20,000 distinct CDR3 sequences, with under 60% occurring only once. On this clonotype: Its antigen is as yet unknown.

This receptor was obtained from a human donor who had recovered from COVID-19. The input for sequencing was CD4+ T cells from blood, cultured in vitro, taken after SARS-CoV-2 vaccination. The chain uses TRBV5-4 and TRBJ2-3, with D unclear. The CDR3 region is CASSRTAKYSTDTQYF. The CDR3 region has the DNA TGTGCCAGCAGCCGAACGGCTAAATATAGCACAGATACGCAGTATTTT.